This entry is about one T cell receptor (beta chain). Time point: after neoadjuvant nivolumab, at surgical resection. These data come from a study of neoadjuvant anti-PD-1 for oral cavity cancer. Germline V gene sequence: CDR1 KGHSH, CDR2 LQKENI. After removal of 3 bases from V and 2 bases from J, the junction contained 8 bases not matched to a gene. This CDR3 region has 18 residues. Here immunoSEQ multiplex PCR was the method, and the copy in TCRdb shows in-frame clones only, minus some. The sample contains more than 9,000 clones, 50% to 70% of which appear only once. The receptor was isolated from a person between 40 and 85 years old with oral cavity squamous cell carcinoma. This specimen was tumor tissue, taken after nivolumab (anti-PD-1) treatment. This chain connects TRBV18 to TRBJ2-3, with 13 bases aligning to TRBD2. The CDR3 loop is CASSPKPGTSGVTDTQYF. In DNA, the CDR3 is TGTGCCAGCTCACCCAAACCCGGGACTAGCGGGGTCACAGATACGCAGTATTTT.